This T cell receptor (beta chain) was observed in a study of blood T cell repertoires in COVID-19. This clone was seen many times. Data came from immunoSEQ multiplex PCR; TCRdb stores just in-frame clones and leaves some out. The sample consists of tens of thousands of clones, around 86% of them appearing once. V was pared by 6 bases and J by 0 bases, with 10 bases between. The CDR3 loop spans 14 amino acids. Germline V gene sequence: CDR1 SGHRS, CDR2 YFSETQ. The source material was peripheral blood. This sequence joins TRBV5-1 and TRBJ1-3, with a possible D match to TRBD1 (6 bases). The sequence came from a man between 60 and 75 years old with active COVID-19. The CDR3 is CASKYRASGNTIYF. The CDR3 coding sequence is TGCGCCAGCAAGTACAGGGCCTCTGGAAACACCATATATTTT.